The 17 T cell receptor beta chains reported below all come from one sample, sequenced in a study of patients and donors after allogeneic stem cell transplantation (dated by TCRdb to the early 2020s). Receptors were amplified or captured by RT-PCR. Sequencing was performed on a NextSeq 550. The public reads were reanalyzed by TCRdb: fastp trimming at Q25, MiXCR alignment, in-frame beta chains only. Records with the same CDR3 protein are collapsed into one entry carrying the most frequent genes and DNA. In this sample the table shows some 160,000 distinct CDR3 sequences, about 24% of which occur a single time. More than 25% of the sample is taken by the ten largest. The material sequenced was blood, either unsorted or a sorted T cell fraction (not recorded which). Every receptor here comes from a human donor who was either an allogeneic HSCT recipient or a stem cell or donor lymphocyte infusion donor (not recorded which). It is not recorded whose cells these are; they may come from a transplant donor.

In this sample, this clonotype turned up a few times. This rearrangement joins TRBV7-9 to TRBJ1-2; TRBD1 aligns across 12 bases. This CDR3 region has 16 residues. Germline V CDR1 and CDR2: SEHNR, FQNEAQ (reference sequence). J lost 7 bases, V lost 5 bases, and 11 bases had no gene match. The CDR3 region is CASSPGRDRGHFGYTF. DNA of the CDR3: TGTGCCAGCAGCCCGGGCAGGGACAGGGGGCATTTTGGCTACACCTTC. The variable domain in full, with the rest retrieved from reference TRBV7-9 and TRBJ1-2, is DTGVSQNPRHKITKRGQNVTFRCDPISEHNRLYWYRQTLGQGPEFLTYFQNEAQLEKSRLLSDRFSAERPKGSFSTLEIQRTEQGDSAMYLCASSPGRDRGHFGYTFGSGTRLTVV.

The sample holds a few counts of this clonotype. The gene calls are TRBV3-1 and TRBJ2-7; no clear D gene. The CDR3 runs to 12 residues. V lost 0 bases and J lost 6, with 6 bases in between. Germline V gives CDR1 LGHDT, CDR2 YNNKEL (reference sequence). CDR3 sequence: CASSQDIGEQYF. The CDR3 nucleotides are TGTGCCAGCAGCCAAGATATCGGCGAGCAGTACTTC.

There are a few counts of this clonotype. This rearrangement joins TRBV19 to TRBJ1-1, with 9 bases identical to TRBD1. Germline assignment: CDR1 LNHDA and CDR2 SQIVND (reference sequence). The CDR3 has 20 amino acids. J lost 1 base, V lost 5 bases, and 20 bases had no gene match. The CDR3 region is CASSPGTGLTPLKQNTEAFF. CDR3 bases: TGTGCCAGTAGTCCCGGGACAGGGCTGACCCCACTCAAACAGAACACTGAAGCTTTCTTT.

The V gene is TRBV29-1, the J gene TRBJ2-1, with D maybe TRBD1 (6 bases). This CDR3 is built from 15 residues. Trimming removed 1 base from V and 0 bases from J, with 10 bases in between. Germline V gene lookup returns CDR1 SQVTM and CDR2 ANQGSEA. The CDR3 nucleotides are TGCAGCGTTGAAGGGAACAGGGACTCCTACAATGAGCAGTTCTTC. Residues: CSVEGNRDSYNEQFF.

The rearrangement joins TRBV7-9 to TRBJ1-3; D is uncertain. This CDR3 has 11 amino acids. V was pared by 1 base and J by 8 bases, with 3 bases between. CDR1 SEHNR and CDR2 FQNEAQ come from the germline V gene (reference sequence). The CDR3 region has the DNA TGTGCCAGCAGCTTAGGAGACACCATATATTTT. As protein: CASSLGDTIYF.

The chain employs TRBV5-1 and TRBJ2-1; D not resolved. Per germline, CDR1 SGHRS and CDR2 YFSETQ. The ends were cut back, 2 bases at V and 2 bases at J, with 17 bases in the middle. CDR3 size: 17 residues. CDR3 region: CASSFYDPRGAYNEQFF. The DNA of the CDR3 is TGCGCCAGCAGCTTCTACGACCCCAGAGGTGCCTACAATGAGCAGTTCTTC.

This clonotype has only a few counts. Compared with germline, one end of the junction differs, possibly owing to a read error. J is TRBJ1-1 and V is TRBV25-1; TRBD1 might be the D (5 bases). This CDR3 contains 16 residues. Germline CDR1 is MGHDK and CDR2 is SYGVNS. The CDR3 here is CASRPNRRGWNAEAFF. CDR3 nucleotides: TGTGCCAGCAGGCCAAATAGGAGGGGATGGAACGCTGAAGCTTTCTTT.

The CDR3 region has the DNA TGTGCCAGCAGCTTACGCGGGGGCGCTGAGCAGTTCTTC. Translated, it gives CASSLRGGAEQFF. This chain links TRBV7-2 with TRBJ2-1; TRBD2 might be the D (7 bases). In germline, CDR1 is SGHTA, CDR2 FQGNSA. Deletions cut 2 bases from V and 9 bases from J, with 11 bases between. The CDR3 has 13 residues.

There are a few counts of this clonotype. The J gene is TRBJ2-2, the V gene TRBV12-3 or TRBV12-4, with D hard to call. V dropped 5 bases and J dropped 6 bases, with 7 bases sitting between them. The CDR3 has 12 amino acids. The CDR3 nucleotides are TGTGCCAGCAGTCCCGGTCCCGGGGAGCTGTTTTTT. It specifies CASSPGPGELFF.

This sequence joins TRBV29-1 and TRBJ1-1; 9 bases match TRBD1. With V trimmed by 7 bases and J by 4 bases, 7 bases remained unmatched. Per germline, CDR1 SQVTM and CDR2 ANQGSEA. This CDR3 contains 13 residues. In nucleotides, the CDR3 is TGCAGCGCAAGGGGACAGGGCTTCACTGAAGCTTTCTTT. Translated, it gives CSARGQGFTEAFF.

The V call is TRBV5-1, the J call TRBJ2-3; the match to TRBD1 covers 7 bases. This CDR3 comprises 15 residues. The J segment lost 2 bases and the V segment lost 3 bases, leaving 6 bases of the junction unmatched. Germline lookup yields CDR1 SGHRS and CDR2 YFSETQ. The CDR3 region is CASSSQTGFTDTQYF. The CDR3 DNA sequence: TGCGCCAGCAGCTCGCAGACAGGGTTCACAGATACGCAGTATTTT.

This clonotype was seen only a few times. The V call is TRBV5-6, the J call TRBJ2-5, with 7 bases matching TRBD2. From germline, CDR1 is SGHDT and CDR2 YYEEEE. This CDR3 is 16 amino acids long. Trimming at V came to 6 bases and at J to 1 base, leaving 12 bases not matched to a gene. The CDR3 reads CASIARRGNLQETQYF. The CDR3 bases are TGTGCCAGCATAGCCCGGCGGGGGAACCTCCAAGAGACCCAGTACTTC.

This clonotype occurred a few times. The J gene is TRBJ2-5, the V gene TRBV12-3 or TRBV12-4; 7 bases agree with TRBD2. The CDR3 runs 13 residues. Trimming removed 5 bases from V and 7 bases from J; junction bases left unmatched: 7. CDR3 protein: CASSLLAAGTQYF. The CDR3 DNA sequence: TGTGCCAGCAGTCTGCTAGCGGCCGGGACCCAGTACTTC.

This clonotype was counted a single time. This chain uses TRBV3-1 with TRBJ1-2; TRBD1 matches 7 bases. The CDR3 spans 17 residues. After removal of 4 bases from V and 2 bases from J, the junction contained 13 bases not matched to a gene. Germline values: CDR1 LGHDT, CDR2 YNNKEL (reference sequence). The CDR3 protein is CASSLIGAGGGNYGYTF. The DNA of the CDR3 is TGTGCCAGCAGCCTTATCGGAGCAGGAGGGGGCAACTATGGCTACACCTTC.

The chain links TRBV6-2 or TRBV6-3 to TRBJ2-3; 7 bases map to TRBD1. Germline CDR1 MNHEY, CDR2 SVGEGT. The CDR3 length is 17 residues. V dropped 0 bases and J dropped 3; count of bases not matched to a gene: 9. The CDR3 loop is CASSYSAGGVRTDTQYF. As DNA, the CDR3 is TGTGCCAGCAGTTACTCGGCAGGGGGAGTAAGGACAGATACGCAGTATTTT.

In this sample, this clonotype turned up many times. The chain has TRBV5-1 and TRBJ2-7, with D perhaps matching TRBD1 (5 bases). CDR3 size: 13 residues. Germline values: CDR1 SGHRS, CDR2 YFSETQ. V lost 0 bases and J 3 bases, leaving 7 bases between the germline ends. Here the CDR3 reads CASSLDRSYEQYF. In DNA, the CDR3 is TGCGCCAGCAGCTTGGACAGGAGCTACGAGCAGTACTTC.

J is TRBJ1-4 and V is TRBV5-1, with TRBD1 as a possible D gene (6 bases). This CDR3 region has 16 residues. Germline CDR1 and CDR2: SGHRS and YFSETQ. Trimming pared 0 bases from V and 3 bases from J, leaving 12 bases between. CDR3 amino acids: CASSLGQAAPNEKLFF. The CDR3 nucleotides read TGCGCCAGCAGCTTGGGACAGGCTGCACCTAATGAAAAACTGTTTTTT.